This entry is about one TCR beta chain. This clone's antigen is unknown. Base qualities are not at hand, and no much larger clone is one base apart. Including the terminal cysteine and phenylalanine, the CDR3 comprises 18 residues. Of all the DNA, just the CDR3 is kept, 54 bases in frame from base 1. CDR1 and CDR2 are drawn from the germline V gene: MDHEN, SYDVKM. V lost 4 bases and J lost 0 bases, and the count of bases not matched to a germline gene is 11. Libraries were made using the immunoSEQ multiplex PCR assay. As stored in TCRdb, this immuneACCESS dataset retains in-frame rearrangements with V and J assigned. A fraction of the clones does not appear; measured against another copy, unresolved V genes explain less than half of the discrepancy, and the remainder lacks a known reason. Present in this sample are 500,000 to 850,000 clones, about 89% of which were seen just once. The top ten clonotypes cover over 0.008% of the sample.

The source of the sample is a study of shared T cell receptors in the human thymus (dated by TCRdb to the early 2020s). Concerning the study at large: The study examined how self-reactive, shared T-cell receptor alpha chains are generated in the human thymus.

This same sample was also part of a study on human thymus T cells. As the second publication notes: In Finland, the donors were immunologically healthy infants who were having open corrective cardiac surgery for congenital heart defects. The thymus tissue came from surgical resects taken out during corrective cardiac surgery. Biased V and J gene segment usage appeared to be present in both thymic and peripheral blood repertoires. According to the related research, thymic TCR repertoires were highly overlapping among unrelated individuals. The study used eight infant thymus samples plus four related peripheral blood samples to characterize TCR alpha and beta repertoires. The cohort included six male and a couple of female infants, with donor ages spanning 7 to 244 days. Thymocytes were freed from the tissue by mechanical means and kept at -70 degrees C as pellets of roughly 9.5-31 million cells. A QIAsymphony instrument was used to extract genomic DNA from frozen cell pellets. Using the immunoSEQ multiplex PCR assay, the TCRB and TCRAD loci were amplified from a standardized quantity of quality-controlled genomic DNA. The V(D)J region was spanned by amplicons of a length sufficient to cover the CDR3 and to identify V and J genes. Through the commercial immunoSEQ service, the amplicons were sequenced on an Illumina platform. Primer bias and sequencing errors were corrected as previously described, and TCRAD and TCRB definitions were based on the IMGT database. Analysis of the repertoires was done with immunoSEQ Analyzer 3.0 and VDJTools and included basic statistics, V/J segment usage, diversity estimates, rarefaction and pairwise overlap. Chao1, ChaoE, Efron-Thisted, Shannon and inverse Simpson indices were used to estimate diversity, which was also estimated on datasets down-sampled to the smallest sample. Repertoire overlap used strict matching of CDR3 nucleotide sequence, V gene and J gene, with Jaccard-based multidimensional scaling clustering. On average, thymus samples gave 650,000 to 850,000 unique TCRB clonotypes, whereas blood samples gave roughly 80,000.

The sample comprised thymocytes. The sequence derives from a boy less than two years old with a congenital heart defect. Donor details come from another sample of the same person, matched by shared clones. The rearranged chain carries TRBV28 and TRBJ1-3, and 8 junction bases match TRBD1. This receptor carries the CDR3 CASSSKPPGQVSGNTIYF. The bases read TGTGCCAGCAGTTCCAAACCGCCGGGACAGGTCTCTGGAAACACCATATATTTT.